This T cell receptor (beta chain) comes out of a study of CD4 T cells in relation to SARS-CoV-2 and coronaviruses. The study, taken as a whole, reports: Samples before the pandemic and after infection were not matched within any donor.

Naive and memory CD4+ T cell DNA was deep-sequenced without culture. Sequencing was performed with immunoSEQ multiplex PCR; in TCRdb, only in-frame clones are kept and a portion is missing. The profile covers about 64,000 clones, with around 93% appearing a single time and 0.14% taken by the ten largest. Germline assignment: CDR1 MDHEN and CDR2 SYDVKM. The CDR3 totals 13 residues. Trimming removed 6 bases from V and 7 bases from J; junction bases left unmatched: 6. Concerning this clone itself: The antigen is undetermined.

Unexposed donor CD4+ T cells date from 2011-2018, before the COVID-19 pandemic. Naive and memory CD4+ T cells came from enriched cryopreserved PBMCs. The chain links TRBV28 to TRBJ1-5; 7 bases agree with TRBD1. The sequencing input was naive CD4+ T cells from PBMCs. Subset meaning: naive CD4+ T cells isolated by negative enrichment. The sequence derives from a human donor in good health. The CDR3 bases are TGTGCCAGCAGCCCCAGGGGGTGGCAGCCCCAGCATTTT. Amino acids: CASSPRGWQPQHF.